This T cell receptor (beta chain) was sequenced in a study of blood T cell repertoires in COVID-19. Authors' methods: Reference gene primer amplification in the assay estimated nucleated cell counts. Method: immunoSEQ multiplex PCR; TCRdb's copy keeps in-frame clones and lacks some. V, J and clone size are those of that table, while D and trimming were read from the DNA. In the table there are around 250,000 clones, about 90% of which are singletons. CDR1 is GTSNPN, CDR2 SVGIG, per germline (reference sequence). The CDR3 is 13 residues long. The J segment lost 6 bases and the V segment lost 4 bases, leaving 5 bases of the junction unmatched.

This receptor was taken from a man aged 55 to 70 with acute or convalescent COVID-19. The chain employs TRBV30 and TRBJ2-7; 11 bases agree with TRBD1. The sequencing sample was made of peripheral blood. The CDR3 DNA is TGTGCCTGGACCGGGACAGGGGGGCCCGAGCAGTACTTC. Translated, it gives CAWTGTGGPEQYF. Filled out from reference TRBV30 and TRBJ2-7, the complete variable domain reads SQTIHQWPATLVQPVGSPLSLECTVEGTSNPNLYWYRQAAGRGLQLLFYSVGIGQISSEVPQNLSASRPQDRQFILSSKKLLLSDSGFYLCAWTGTGGPEQYFGPGTRLTVT.